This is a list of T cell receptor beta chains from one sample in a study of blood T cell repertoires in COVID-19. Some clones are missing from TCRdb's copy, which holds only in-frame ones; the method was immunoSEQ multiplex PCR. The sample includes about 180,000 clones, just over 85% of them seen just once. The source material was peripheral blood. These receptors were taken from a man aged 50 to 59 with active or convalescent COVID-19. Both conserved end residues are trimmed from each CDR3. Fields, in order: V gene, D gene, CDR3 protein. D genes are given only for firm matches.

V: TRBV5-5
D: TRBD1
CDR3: ASSLGGTGANEQF

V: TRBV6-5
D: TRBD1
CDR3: ASNQGQKNEKLF

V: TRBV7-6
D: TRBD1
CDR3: ASSLRQGVNEKLF

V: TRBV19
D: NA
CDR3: ASSGSDRIGGYT

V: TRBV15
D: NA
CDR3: ATSRGQQKNIQY

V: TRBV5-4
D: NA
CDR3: ASSLSPAGQETQY

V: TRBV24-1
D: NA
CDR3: ATRGLGPGELF

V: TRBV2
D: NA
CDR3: ASSPRDTQETQY

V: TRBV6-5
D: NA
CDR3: ASAAAGRGNTIY

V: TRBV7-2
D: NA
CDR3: ASSLVGDPRGSQH

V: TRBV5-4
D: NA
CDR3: ASTLERKEGYT

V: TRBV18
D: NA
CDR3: ASSPRGGGISGNTIY

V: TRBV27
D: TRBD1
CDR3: ASRSGTGSFGEQY

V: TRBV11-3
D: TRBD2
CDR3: ASSPPQTSGGEQF

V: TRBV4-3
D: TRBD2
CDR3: ASNLAGGGDTQY

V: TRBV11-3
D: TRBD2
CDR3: ASSLALAGPSYNEQF

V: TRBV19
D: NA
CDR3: ASTTGLSDGNTIY

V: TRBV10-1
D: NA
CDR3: ASSRANRLQCYEQY

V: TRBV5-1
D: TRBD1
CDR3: ASRLHLIPGRGRSTDTQY

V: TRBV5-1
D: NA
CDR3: ASSFNALEQETQY

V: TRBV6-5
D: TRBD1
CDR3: ASKNRGHGTEAF

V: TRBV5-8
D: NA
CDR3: ASSLGLTSTDTQY

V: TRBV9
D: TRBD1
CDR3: ASSVVSRRDRGTHEQY

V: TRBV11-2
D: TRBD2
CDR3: ASSIREGGGTYQETQY

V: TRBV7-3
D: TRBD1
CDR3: ASSLTMDRDNEQF

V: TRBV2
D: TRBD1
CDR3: ASSNRGRQETQY

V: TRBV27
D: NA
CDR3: ASSLGASNTEAF

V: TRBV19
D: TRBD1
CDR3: ASQGQGAEGYT

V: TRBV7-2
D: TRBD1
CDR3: ASAGGIRQPQH

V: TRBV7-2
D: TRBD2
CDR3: ASSFAGGPYEQY

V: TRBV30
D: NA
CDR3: AWSASRRFYEQY

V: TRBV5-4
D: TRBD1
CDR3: ASSLNRGLDGYT

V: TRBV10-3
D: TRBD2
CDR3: AIRGLEETQY

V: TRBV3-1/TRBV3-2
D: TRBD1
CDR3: ASSQGGQNNYGYT

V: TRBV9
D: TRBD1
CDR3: ASSVQGAGTEAF

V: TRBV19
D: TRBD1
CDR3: ASSRGTGTQVSNQPQH

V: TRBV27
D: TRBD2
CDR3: ASSEPRGAKF

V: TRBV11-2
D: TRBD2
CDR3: ASSVAGGWGGELF

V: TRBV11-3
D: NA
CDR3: ASSSDRDNPYEQY

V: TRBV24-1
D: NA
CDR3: ATKSTGGELF

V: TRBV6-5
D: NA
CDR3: ASSKNYPGAGYT

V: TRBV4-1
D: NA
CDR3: ASSQSAQGTGNIQY

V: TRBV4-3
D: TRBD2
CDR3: ASSQDLAGVHNEQF

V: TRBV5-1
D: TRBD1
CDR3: ASSLQGQGSGELF